This is a list of T cell receptor beta chains from one sample in a study of T-cell reconstitution after alpha-beta-depleted transplantation in children. From the PCR reads, TCRdb called clonotypes with MiXCR, one entry per CDR3 protein. The top ten hold approximately 3% of the sample, which has about 540,000 distinct CDR3 sequences, 15% to 20% seen once. The sequencing used PBMCs from the stem cell graft donor, collected from the stem cell graft. Receptors were obtained from a human donor who donated a stem cell graft to a child with acute lymphoblastic leukemia. The CDR3 runs from the conserved cysteine through the conserved F or W. A D gene is named only where the DNA matches it firmly. The size field is filled for only some rows; it gives once, few, many or a size class.

TRBV2,-,TRBJ2-5,TRBD2,CASTQTLAGGETQYF,TGTGCCAGCACCCAGACGCTAGCGGGAGGAGAGACCCAGTACTTC
TRBV20-1,few,TRBJ2-3,-,CSARDSEGTDTQYF,TGCAGTGCTAGAGACTCGGAGGGCACAGATACGCAGTATTTT
TRBV7-9,-,TRBJ1-5,TRBD1,CASSKNRGSSNQPQHF,TGTGCCAGCAGCAAGAACAGGGGAAGTAGCAATCAGCCCCAGCATTTT
TRBV12-3/TRBV12-4,-,TRBJ1-2,-,CASSPLGRTNYGYTF,TGTGCCAGCAGTCCTCTCGGGAGGACTAACTATGGCTACACCTTC
TRBV11-1,-,TRBJ2-3,TRBD1,CASSLAYMGQRGTDTQYF,TGTGCCAGCAGCTTAGCTTACATGGGACAGAGGGGTACAGATACGCAGTATTTT
TRBV27,-,TRBJ2-5,-,CASSFITGGSRETQYF,TGTGCCAGCAGTTTTATAACAGGAGGTTCGAGAGAGACCCAGTACTTC
TRBV5-1,few,TRBJ2-3,TRBD2,CASSSQPRGSGVHGDTQYF,TGCGCCAGCAGCTCACAACCTAGGGGTAGCGGGGTTCATGGAGATACGCAGTATTTT
TRBV29-1,-,TRBJ1-2,-,CSVEDRKNYGYTF,TGCAGCGTTGAAGACAGAAAAAACTATGGCTACACCTTC
TRBV2,few,TRBJ2-3,TRBD1,CASSEKTGPTDTQYF,TGTGCCAGCAGTGAAAAGACAGGGCCGACAGATACGCAGTATTTT
TRBV29-1,-,TRBJ2-1,-,CSVSASANEQFF,TGCAGCGTTTCGGCTTCAGCCAATGAGCAGTTCTTC
TRBV6-1,-,TRBJ2-3,TRBD1,CASSRGQGAADTQYF,TGTGCCAGCAGCCGAGGACAGGGGGCCGCAGATACGCAGTATTTT
TRBV24-1,-,TRBJ2-1,TRBD1,CATSDLDRGKQFF,TGTGCCACCAGTGACCTCGACAGGGGGAAGCAGTTCTTC
TRBV2,few,TRBJ2-1,TRBD1,CASRETTGGSYNEQFF,TGTGCCAGCAGGGAAACGACAGGGGGTTCCTACAATGAGCAGTTCTTC
TRBV19,-,TRBJ1-1,TRBD1,CASSGHRGLNTEAFF,TGTGCCAGTAGTGGACACAGGGGGCTTAACACTGAAGCTTTCTTT
TRBV29-1,few,TRBJ2-7,-,CSMSSGPPLEQYF,TGCAGCATGAGTTCCGGACCTCCCTTGGAGCAGTACTTC
TRBV20-1,-,TRBJ1-4,-,CSAGPRNEKLFF,TGCAGTGCGGGACCGCGTAATGAAAAACTGTTTTTT
TRBV5-1,-,TRBJ2-1,-,CASSPWGSGVPYNEQFF,TGCGCCAGCAGCCCTTGGGGTAGCGGTGTGCCCTACAATGAGCAGTTCTTC
TRBV7-9,-,TRBJ2-1,-,CASSLVSHMANEQFF,TGTGCCAGCAGCTTAGTCAGTCACATGGCCAATGAGCAGTTCTTC